Listed below are T cell receptor beta chains from one sample, sequenced in a study of metastatic and nonmetastatic thyroid tumors. With MiXCR, TCRdb reprocessed the PCR reads. The top ten clones hold less than 30% of a sample with some 21,000 clones, approximately 10% of them seen once. The sequenced material came from blood. The receptors were sampled from a female donor with papillary thyroid cancer or a benign thyroid nodule (not recorded which). Some clones in this sample may be carry-over from other donors' samples. The CDR3 runs from the conserved cysteine through the conserved F or W. Fields, in order: CDR3 protein, CDR3 DNA, J gene, D gene, V gene, clone size. D genes are given only for firm matches. Clone size appears in some rows only: once, few, many, or a class for an expanded clone.

CASSPPTGNYGYTF,TGTGCCAGCAGCCCCCCGACAGGGAACTATGGCTACACCTTC,TRBJ1-2,TRBD1,TRBV7-9,many
CASSPSGQVNSPLHF,TGTGCCAGCAGCCCCTCGGGACAAGTTAATTCACCCCTCCACTTT,TRBJ1-6,NA,TRBV9,many
CASSKGTGNSYEQYF,TGTGCCAGTAGTAAGGGGACAGGAAACTCCTACGAGCAGTACTTC,TRBJ2-7,TRBD1,TRBV19,many
CASSVGTSGRFEQFF,TGTGCCAGCAGCGTCGGGACTAGCGGGAGGTTTGAGCAGTTCTTC,TRBJ2-1,TRBD2,TRBV9,many
CASSPDRLEEKLFF,TGTGCCAGCTCACCGGACAGGCTTGAGGAAAAACTGTTTTTT,TRBJ1-4,TRBD1,TRBV18,many
CASRETGSGGYTF,TGTGCCAGCAGGGAGACAGGGTCGGGTGGATACACATTC,TRBJ1-2,TRBD1,TRBV28,NA
CASSQEFGSSNEIPFF,TGCGCCAGCAGCCAAGAGTTCGGGTCTTCTAATGAAATACCGTTTTTT,TRBJ1-4,NA,TRBV4-1,many
CASSYMGPQETQYF,TGTGCCAGCAGTTACATGGGGCCCCAAGAGACCCAGTACTTC,TRBJ2-5,NA,TRBV6-2/TRBV6-3,NA
CASSLRTLQETQYF,TGTGCCAGCAGCTTACGCACGCTCCAAGAGACCCAGTACTTC,TRBJ2-5,NA,TRBV7-9,NA
CASLSPGGSSSYNEQFF,TGTGCCAGCCTGTCCCCAGGGGGCTCCAGCTCCTACAATGAGCAGTTCTTC,TRBJ2-1,TRBD1,TRBV6-5,medium-sized
CAISEPTGPNEKLFF,TGTGCCATCAGTGAGCCGACAGGGCCAAATGAAAAACTGTTTTTT,TRBJ1-4,TRBD1,TRBV10-3,many
CARRGGTGELFF,TGTGCCAGAAGGGGAGGGACCGGGGAGCTGTTTTTT,TRBJ2-2,TRBD2,TRBV7-9,many
CASSLFRVFYGYTF,TGTGCCAGCAGTTTATTCAGGGTTTTCTATGGCTACACCTTC,TRBJ1-2,NA,TRBV28,many
CASSEWAETSGRAEAGELFF,TGTGCCAGCAGCGAGTGGGCTGAGACTAGCGGGAGGGCCGAAGCCGGGGAGCTGTTTTTT,TRBJ2-2,TRBD2,TRBV7-2,NA
CASSGPGQGAYEQYF,TGTGCCAGCAGTGGGCCGGGACAGGGTGCCTACGAGCAGTACTTC,TRBJ2-7,TRBD1,TRBV25-1,many
CASSVEAGAQGTQYF,TGTGCCAGCAGCGTAGAAGCGGGAGCCCAGGGGACCCAGTACTTC,TRBJ2-5,TRBD2,TRBV27,NA
CSWIVENTGELFF,TGTTCCTGGATTGTGGAAAACACCGGGGAGCTGTTTTTT,TRBJ2-2,NA,TRBV30,NA
CASSLVSFEGLETQYF,TGCGCCAGCAGCTTGGTTTCTTTTGAGGGGTTGGAGACCCAGTACTTC,TRBJ2-5,NA,TRBV5-1,many
CASSSVYNEQFF,TGTGCCAGCAGCTCAGTTTATAATGAGCAGTTCTTC,TRBJ2-1,NA,TRBV5-5,NA
CASSSPQGDYEQYF,TGTGCCAGCAGCTCTCCACAGGGGGACTACGAGCAGTACTTC,TRBJ2-7,TRBD1,TRBV28,medium-sized
CSVDPGQGYNEQFF,TGCAGCGTTGACCCCGGACAGGGGTACAATGAGCAGTTCTTC,TRBJ2-1,TRBD1,TRBV29-1,many
CASSPLAGSHYEQYF,TGTGCCAGCAGCCCACTAGCGGGGTCACACTACGAGCAGTACTTC,TRBJ2-7,TRBD2,TRBV5-4,few
CSASSLAGVGGNNEQFF,TGCAGTGCTAGTTCGTTAGCGGGAGTGGGGGGAAACAATGAGCAGTTCTTC,TRBJ2-1,TRBD2,TRBV20-1,many
CASSLSAGTAGELFF,TGTGCTAGCAGCCTAAGTGCAGGGACTGCCGGGGAGCTGTTTTTT,TRBJ2-2,NA,TRBV7-7,once
CASKGLPLEEKLFF,TGCGCCAGCAAGGGACTTCCCTTGGAGGAAAAACTGTTTTTT,TRBJ1-4,NA,TRBV10-2,many
CASSESATSGQETQYF,TGTGCCAGCAGTGAATCGGCGACTAGCGGACAAGAGACCCAGTACTTC,TRBJ2-5,TRBD2,TRBV2,many
CSAPRLRNTGELFF,TGCAGTGCTCCAAGACTACGGAACACCGGGGAGCTGTTTTTT,TRBJ2-2,NA,TRBV20-1,many
CASSSPLGTQPGQYF,TGTGCCAGCAGTTCCCCCTTGGGGACACAACCAGGGCAGTATTTT,TRBJ2-3,NA,TRBV27,many
CASNPGGGARGYGYTF,TGTGCCAGCAACCCAGGCGGGGGGGCCAGGGGCTATGGCTACACCTTC,TRBJ1-2,NA,TRBV6-1,medium-sized
CASSRDTYQETQYF,TGTGCCAGCAGCCGGGACACGTACCAAGAGACCCAGTACTTC,TRBJ2-5,NA,TRBV11-1,many
CAWRTSGRREFF,TGTGCCTGGCGGACTAGCGGGAGGAGGGAGTTCTTC,TRBJ2-1,TRBD2,TRBV30,many
CSAFNRVGVGETQYF,TGCAGTGCTTTCAACAGGGTTGGGGTTGGAGAGACCCAGTACTTC,TRBJ2-5,NA,TRBV20-1,many
CASSLTGATTQETQHF,TGCGCCAGCAGCCTTACAGGGGCTACTACCCAGGAGACCCAGCACTTC,TRBJ2-5,TRBD1,TRBV5-1,few
CASSSSGRSTDTQYF,TGTGCCAGCAGCTCAAGCGGGAGAAGCACAGATACGCAGTATTTT,TRBJ2-3,TRBD2,TRBV11-1,many
CASNSDSRAGPQHF,TGTGCCAGCAATTCGGACAGCAGAGCAGGGCCCCAGCATTTT,TRBJ1-5,NA,TRBV2,many
CASSAWDRGHGEAFF,TGCGCCAGCAGTGCGTGGGACAGGGGGCATGGTGAAGCTTTCTTT,TRBJ1-1,TRBD1,TRBV10-2,many
CASSHPRDLTEEGYEQFF,TGTGCCAGCAGTCATCCTCGGGACTTAACGGAGGAAGGGTATGAGCAGTTCTTC,TRBJ2-1,NA,TRBV27,many
CASSSGQGGYEKLFF,TGTGCCAGCAGTTCGGGACAGGGGGGATATGAAAAACTGTTTTTT,TRBJ1-4,TRBD1,TRBV27,many
CASSLEVWSGELFF,TGTGCCAGCAGTTTAGAGGTGTGGTCCGGGGAGCTGTTTTTT,TRBJ2-2,NA,TRBV12-3/TRBV12-4,medium-sized